The 6 T cell receptor beta chains below were found in one sample sequenced in a study of blood T cell repertoires in COVID-19. Libraries were prepared by immunoSEQ multiplex PCR; TCRdb keeps only in-frame clonotypes and omits some of them. The repertoire consists of about 180,000 clones, with approximately 83% occurring once and the leading ten covering around 3.3%. The sequenced sample consisted of peripheral blood. The receptors were gathered from a man aged 60-69 years with acute or convalescent COVID-19.

V usage is TRBV5-4 and J usage is TRBJ1-1; 7 nucleotides match TRBD1. CDR1 is SGHNT and CDR2 is YYREEE in the germline V gene (reference sequence). V dropped 1 base and J dropped 4; count of bases not matched to a gene: 4. The CDR3 loop spans 14 amino acids. The CDR3 loop reads CASSLTGARTEAFF. CDR3 in DNA: TGTGCCAGCAGCTTGACAGGGGCCCGCACTGAAGCTTTCTTT.

The CDR3, as DNA: TGTGCCAGCAGTTTAGACAGGTCTTCTGGAAACACCATATATTTT. Encoded protein: CASSLDRSSGNTIYF. This sequence joins TRBV6-5 and TRBJ1-3, with a possible D match to TRBD1 (6 bases). The V gene lost 4 bases and the J gene lost 1 base, with 11 bases spanning the gap. Germline-derived CDR1 and CDR2 are MNHEY and SVGAGI. CDR3 size: 15 residues.

This chain uses TRBV7-2 with TRBJ2-1; 9 bases agree with TRBD2. The V segment lost 5 bases and the J segment 12 bases; nucleotides outside the gene matches: 17. The CDR3 is 16 residues long. Germline CDR1 SGHTA, CDR2 FQGNSA. The CDR3 reads CASSRPIAGVVPGQFF. The DNA of the CDR3 is TGTGCCAGCAGCCGCCCCATAGCGGGAGTGGTTCCGGGGCAGTTCTTC.

This clone was seen just once. The chain uses TRBV6-2 or TRBV6-3 and TRBJ1-1, with 12 nucleotides matching TRBD1. V dropped 5 bases and J dropped 5; count of bases not matched to a gene: 12. The germline V gene encodes CDR1 MNHEY and CDR2 SVGEGT. The CDR3 loop spans 17 amino acids. The CDR3 here is CASSPRGQGAGRTEAFF. CDR3 DNA sequence: TGTGCCAGCAGTCCGCGGGGACAGGGGGCAGGTCGAACTGAAGCTTTCTTT.

J is TRBJ2-2 and V is TRBV2; D is ambiguous. This CDR3 has 13 residues. Trimming shortened V by 4 bases and J by 7 bases, and 10 bases separated the two germline ends. Germline CDR1 and CDR2: SNHLY and FYNNEI. The CDR3 sequence: CASSGTAGGELFF. CDR3 coding DNA: TGTGCCAGCAGTGGCACAGCTGGCGGGGAGCTGTTTTTT.

The V call is TRBV12-3 or TRBV12-4, the J call TRBJ2-7, with D perhaps TRBD1 (5 bases). V was pared by 7 bases and J by 1 base, with 11 bases between. This CDR3 region has 13 residues. CDR3 nucleotide sequence: TGTGCCAGCACCCAGGGTGGTTCCTACGAGCAGTACTTC. Protein: CASTQGGSYEQYF.